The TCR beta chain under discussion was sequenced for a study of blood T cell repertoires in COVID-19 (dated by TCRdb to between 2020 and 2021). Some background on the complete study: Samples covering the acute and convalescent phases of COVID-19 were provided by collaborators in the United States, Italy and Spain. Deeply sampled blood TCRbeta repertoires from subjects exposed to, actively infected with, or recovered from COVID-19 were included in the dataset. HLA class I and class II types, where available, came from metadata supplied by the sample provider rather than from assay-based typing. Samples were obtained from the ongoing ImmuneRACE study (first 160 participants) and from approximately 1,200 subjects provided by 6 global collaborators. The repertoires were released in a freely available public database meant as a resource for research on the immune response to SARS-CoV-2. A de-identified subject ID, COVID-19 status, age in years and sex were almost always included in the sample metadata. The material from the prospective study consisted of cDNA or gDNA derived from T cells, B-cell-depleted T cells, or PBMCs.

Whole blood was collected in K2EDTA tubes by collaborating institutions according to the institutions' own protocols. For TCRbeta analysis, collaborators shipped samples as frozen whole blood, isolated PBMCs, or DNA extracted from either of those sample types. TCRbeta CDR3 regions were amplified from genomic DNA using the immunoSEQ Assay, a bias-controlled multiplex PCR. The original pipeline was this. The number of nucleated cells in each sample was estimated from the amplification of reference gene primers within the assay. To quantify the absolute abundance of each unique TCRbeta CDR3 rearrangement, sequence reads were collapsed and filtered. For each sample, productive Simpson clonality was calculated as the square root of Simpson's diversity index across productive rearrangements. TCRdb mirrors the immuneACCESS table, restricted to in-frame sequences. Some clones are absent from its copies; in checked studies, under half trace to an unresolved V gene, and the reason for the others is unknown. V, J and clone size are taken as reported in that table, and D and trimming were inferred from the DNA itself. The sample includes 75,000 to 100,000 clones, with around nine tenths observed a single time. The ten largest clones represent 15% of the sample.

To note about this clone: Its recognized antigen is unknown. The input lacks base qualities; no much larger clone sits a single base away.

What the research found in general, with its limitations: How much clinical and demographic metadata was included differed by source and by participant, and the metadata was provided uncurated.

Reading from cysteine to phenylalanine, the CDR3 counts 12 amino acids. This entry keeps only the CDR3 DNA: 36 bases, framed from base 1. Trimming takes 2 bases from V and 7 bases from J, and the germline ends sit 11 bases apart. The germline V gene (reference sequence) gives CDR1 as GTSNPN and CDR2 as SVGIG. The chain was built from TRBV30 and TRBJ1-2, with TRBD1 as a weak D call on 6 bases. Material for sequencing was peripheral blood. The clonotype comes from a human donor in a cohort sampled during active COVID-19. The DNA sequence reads TGTGCCTGGAGTCCAGGGGTACGTGGCTACACCTTC. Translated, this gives CAWSPGVRGYTF.